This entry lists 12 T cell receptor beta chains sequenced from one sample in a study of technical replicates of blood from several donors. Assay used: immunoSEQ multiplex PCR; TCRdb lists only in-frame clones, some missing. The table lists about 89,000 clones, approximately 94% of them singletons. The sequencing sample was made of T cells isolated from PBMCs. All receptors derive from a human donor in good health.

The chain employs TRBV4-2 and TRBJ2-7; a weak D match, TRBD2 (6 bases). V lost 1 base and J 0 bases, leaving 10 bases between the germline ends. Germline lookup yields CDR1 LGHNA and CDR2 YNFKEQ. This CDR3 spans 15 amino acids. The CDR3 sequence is CASSQGLVPSYEQYF. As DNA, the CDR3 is TGTGCCAGCAGCCAAGGACTAGTCCCCTCCTACGAGCAGTACTTC.

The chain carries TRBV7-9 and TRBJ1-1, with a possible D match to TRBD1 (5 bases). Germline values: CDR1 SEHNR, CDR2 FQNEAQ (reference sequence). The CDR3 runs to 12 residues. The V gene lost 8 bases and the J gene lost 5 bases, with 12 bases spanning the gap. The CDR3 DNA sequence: TGTGCCAGCTCTCGGGGGGAGACTGAAGCTTTCTTT. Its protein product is CASSRGETEAFF.

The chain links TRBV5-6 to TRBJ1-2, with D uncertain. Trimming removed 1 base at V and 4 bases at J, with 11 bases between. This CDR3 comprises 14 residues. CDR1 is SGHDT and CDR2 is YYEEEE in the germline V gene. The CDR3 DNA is TGTGCCAGCAGCTTGAAGGGTAGCGGCTATGGCTACACCTTC. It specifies CASSLKGSGYGYTF.

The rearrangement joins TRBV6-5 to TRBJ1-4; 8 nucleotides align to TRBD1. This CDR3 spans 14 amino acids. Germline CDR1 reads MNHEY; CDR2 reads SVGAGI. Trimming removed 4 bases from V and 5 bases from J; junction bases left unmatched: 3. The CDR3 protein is CASSSRTGNEKLFF. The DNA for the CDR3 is TGTGCCAGCAGTTCTCGGACAGGGAATGAAAAACTGTTTTTT.

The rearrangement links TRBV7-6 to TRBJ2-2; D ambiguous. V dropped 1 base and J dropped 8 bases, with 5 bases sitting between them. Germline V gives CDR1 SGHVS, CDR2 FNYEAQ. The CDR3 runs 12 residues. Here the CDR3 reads CASSLDRGELFF. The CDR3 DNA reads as TGTGCCAGCAGCTTAGACCGGGGGGAGCTGTTTTTT. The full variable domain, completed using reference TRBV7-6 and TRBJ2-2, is GAGVSQSPRYKVTKRGQDVALRCDPISGHVSLYWYRQALGQGPEFLTYFNYEAQQDKSGLPNDRFSAERPEGSISTLTIQRTEQRDSAMYRCASSLDRGELFFGEGSRLTVL.

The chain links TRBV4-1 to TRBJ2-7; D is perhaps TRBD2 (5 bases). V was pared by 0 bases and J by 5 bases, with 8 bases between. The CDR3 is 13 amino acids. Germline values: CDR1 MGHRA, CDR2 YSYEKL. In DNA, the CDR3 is TGCGCCAGCAGCCAAGAGGGAGCGAACGAGCAGTACTTC. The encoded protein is CASSQEGANEQYF.

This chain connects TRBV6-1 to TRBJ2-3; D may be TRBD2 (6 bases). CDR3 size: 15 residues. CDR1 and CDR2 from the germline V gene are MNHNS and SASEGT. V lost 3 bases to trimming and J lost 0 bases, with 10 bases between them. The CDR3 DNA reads TGTGCCAGCAGTGAGGGTAGCGGAAGCACAGATACGCAGTATTTT. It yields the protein CASSEGSGSTDTQYF.

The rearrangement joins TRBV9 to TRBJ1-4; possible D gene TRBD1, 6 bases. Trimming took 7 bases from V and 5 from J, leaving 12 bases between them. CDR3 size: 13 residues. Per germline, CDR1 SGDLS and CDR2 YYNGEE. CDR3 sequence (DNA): TGTGCCAGCTCTCAGGGGTTAAATGAAAAACTGTTTTTT. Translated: CASSQGLNEKLFF.

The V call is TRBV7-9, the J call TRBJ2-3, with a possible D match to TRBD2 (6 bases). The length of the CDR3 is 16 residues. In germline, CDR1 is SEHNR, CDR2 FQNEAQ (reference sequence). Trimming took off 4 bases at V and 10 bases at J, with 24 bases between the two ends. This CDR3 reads CASSSLNGGAPRAQYF. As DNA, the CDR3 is TGTGCCAGCAGCTCCTTGAATGGCGGGGCTCCCCGAGCGCAGTATTTT.

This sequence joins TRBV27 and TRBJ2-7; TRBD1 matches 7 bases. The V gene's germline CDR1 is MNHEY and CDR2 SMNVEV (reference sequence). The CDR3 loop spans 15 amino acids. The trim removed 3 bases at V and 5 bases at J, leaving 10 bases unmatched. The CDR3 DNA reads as TGTGCCAGCAGTTTGGACCCAAGGGGGCTGAACGAGCAGTACTTC. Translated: CASSLDPRGLNEQYF.

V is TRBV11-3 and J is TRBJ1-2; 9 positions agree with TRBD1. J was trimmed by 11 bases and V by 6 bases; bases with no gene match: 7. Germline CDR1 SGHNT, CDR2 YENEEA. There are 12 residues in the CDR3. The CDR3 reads CASSRDRVKYTF. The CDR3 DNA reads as TGTGCCAGCAGTCGGGACAGGGTTAAATACACCTTC.

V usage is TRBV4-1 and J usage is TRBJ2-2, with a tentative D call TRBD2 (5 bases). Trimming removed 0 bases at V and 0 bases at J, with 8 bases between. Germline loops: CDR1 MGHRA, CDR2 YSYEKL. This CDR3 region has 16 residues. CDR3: CASSQDSAANTGELFF. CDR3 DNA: TGCGCCAGCAGCCAAGATAGCGCGGCGAACACCGGGGAGCTGTTTTTT.